A single sample is the source of the 23 T cell receptor beta chains below, sequenced in a study of blood T cell repertoires in COVID-19. TCRdb's table, derived via immunoSEQ multiplex PCR, lists solely in-frame clones and lacks some. The sample has some 190,000 clones, approximately 73% seen once. Sequencing was performed on PBMCs or T cells enriched from blood (not recorded which). These receptors were taken from a woman aged 45-65 years with acute COVID-19.

The rearrangement joins TRBV27 to TRBJ1-1; 10 nucleotides align to TRBD1. The CDR3 loop spans 15 amino acids. Germline assignment: CDR1 MNHEY and CDR2 SMNVEV (reference sequence). V gave up 5 bases and J gave up 5 bases; unmatched junction bases: 8. CDR3: CASSPWTGGTTEAFF. CDR3 nucleotide sequence: TGTGCCAGCAGTCCCTGGACAGGGGGAACAACTGAAGCTTTCTTT.

This clone was counted between two and nine times. V usage is TRBV2 and J usage is TRBJ1-2; possibly TRBD1 for D (5 bases). The germline CDR1 and CDR2 sequences are SNHLY and FYNNEI. This CDR3 has 14 residues. The V and J ends lost 3 bases and 2 bases respectively, with 10 bases between them. The CDR3 DNA reads TGTGCCAGCAGTGAGGGCAGGGTCAACTATGGCTACACCTTC. It is translated as CASSEGRVNYGYTF.

The chain links TRBV19 to TRBJ2-3, with 8 bases aligning to TRBD2. The trim removed 6 bases at V and 3 bases at J, leaving 11 bases unmatched. Germline-derived CDR1 and CDR2 are LNHDA and SQIVND (reference sequence). There are 16 residues in the CDR3. CDR3 DNA sequence: TGTGCCAGTAGACGGACGGGAGGGATTATTACAGATACGCAGTATTTT. It translates to CASRRTGGIITDTQYF.

This clone came up a few times. This chain connects TRBV7-9 to TRBJ1-5; perhaps TRBD1 as D (5 bases). Germline assignment: CDR1 SEHNR and CDR2 FQNEAQ (reference sequence). CDR3 length: 15 residues. Trimming took 1 base from V and 2 from J, leaving 9 bases between them. The CDR3 sequence: CASSLGLRGNQPQHF. The CDR3 nucleotides are TGTGCCAGCAGCTTAGGGCTCAGGGGCAATCAGCCCCAGCATTTT.

V gene TRBV30 combines with J gene TRBJ2-3; D gene uncertain. In germline, CDR1 is GTSNPN, CDR2 SVGIG (reference sequence). This CDR3 region has 13 residues. V was shortened by 0 bases and J by 2 bases, with 6 bases between the two germline ends. CDR3 nucleotide sequence: TGTGCCTGGAGTGTACTGCTCACAGATACGCAGTATTTT. Translating gives CAWSVLLTDTQYF.

The count of this clone is one. The chain couples TRBV13 to TRBJ2-3, with 11 bases that match TRBD2. V trimming: 5 bases; J trimming: 3 bases; junction bases outside the gene matches: 10. Germline CDR1 is PRHDT and CDR2 is FYEKMQ (reference sequence). This CDR3 is 17 amino acids long. The CDR3 DNA reads as TGTGCCAGCAGCCGAACACCGGGACTAGCGGTAACAGATACGCAGTATTTT. Translation gives CASSRTPGLAVTDTQYF.

The chain has TRBV5-1 and TRBJ1-6, with 11 nucleotides matching TRBD1. Germline loops: CDR1 SGHRS, CDR2 YFSETQ. There are 19 residues in the CDR3. V lost 4 bases, J lost 0 bases, and 9 bases stayed unmatched. CDR3: CASSAWDRGGSSYNSPLHF. In nucleotides, the CDR3 is TGCGCCAGCAGCGCCTGGGACAGGGGGGGAAGCTCCTATAATTCACCCCTCCACTTT.

V usage is TRBV28 and J usage is TRBJ1-1, with TRBD1 as a possible D gene (6 bases). The germline V gene encodes CDR1 MDHEN and CDR2 SYDVKM. V lost 7 bases and J 4 bases, leaving 19 bases between the germline ends. This CDR3 is built from 15 residues. CDR3 nucleotide sequence: TGTGCCAGCACCCCTTCGGACAGAGAACGCACTGAAGCTTTCTTT. Amino acid sequence: CASTPSDRERTEAFF.

This clone was observed a handful of times. The chain combines TRBV19 with TRBJ1-5; D gene unclear. There are 13 residues in the CDR3. Germline CDR1 is LNHDA and CDR2 is SQIVND (reference sequence). V lost 2 bases to trimming and J lost 3 bases, with 5 bases between them. The CDR3, as DNA: TGTGCCAGTAGTATAACTGCCAATCAGCCCCAGCATTTT. Its translation: CASSITANQPQHF.

The CDR3 region has the DNA TGTGCCAGCAGCGCCGGGTCTGCAGAAAAACTGTTTTTT. Its protein is CASSAGSAEKLFF. V and J are TRBV19 and TRBJ1-4, with unresolved D. The CDR3 totals 13 residues. The V gene's germline CDR1 is LNHDA and CDR2 SQIVND (reference sequence). Between the trimmed V and J ends, which lost 9 bases and 8 bases, there was a span of 16 bases.

The chain has TRBV11-2 and TRBJ2-3, with 8 nucleotides matching TRBD2. The CDR3 runs to 19 residues. Germline CDR1 reads SGHAT; CDR2 reads FQNNGV. J gave up 0 bases and V 2 bases, and 13 bases lay outside the gene matches. The chain's CDR3 is CASSLTPARGGLSTDTQYF. CDR3 DNA: TGTGCCAGCAGCTTAACCCCGGCTCGGGGGGGCCTGAGCACAGATACGCAGTATTTT. Complete variable domain (other parts from reference TRBV11-2 and TRBJ2-3): EAGVAQSPRYKIIEKRQSVAFWCNPISGHATLYWYQQILGQGPKLLIQFQNNGVVDDSQLPKDRFSAERLKGVDSTLKIQPAKLEDSAVYLCASSLTPARGGLSTDTQYFGPGTRLTVL.

The genes are TRBV10-3 and TRBJ2-3; D gene ambiguous. Trimming left V 4 bases short and J 1 base short, with 12 bases between. CDR3 length: 15 residues. CDR1 is ENHRY and CDR2 is SYGVKD in the germline V gene. CDR3 loop: CAISGPPRGTDTQYF. Here the CDR3 DNA reads TGTGCCATCAGTGGTCCCCCCCGGGGCACAGATACGCAGTATTTT.

The chain combines TRBV5-4 with TRBJ1-2; unclear D gene. There are 15 residues in the CDR3. Germline CDR1 and CDR2: SGHNT and YYREEE (reference sequence). Trimming removed 3 bases at V and 4 bases at J, with 16 bases between. CDR3 protein: CASSYGMNSIYGYTF. CDR3 coding DNA: TGTGCCAGCAGCTACGGGATGAACTCCATCTATGGCTACACCTTC.

The chain uses TRBV5-1 and TRBJ1-3, with 11 nucleotides matching TRBD1. The ends lost 8 bases at V and 6 bases at J; junction bases unmatched: 7. There are 14 residues in the CDR3. Per the germline V gene, CDR1 is SGHRS and CDR2 is YFSETQ. The CDR3 region has the DNA TGCGCCAGTGGACAGGGGGCTAGGGAAAACACCATATATTTT. Amino acids: CASGQGARENTIYF.

This chain uses TRBV11-2 with TRBJ1-3, with 9 bases fitting TRBD1. Germline CDR1 reads SGHAT; CDR2 reads FQNNGV. CDR3 length: 17 amino acids. After removal of 2 bases from V and 0 bases from J, the junction contained 5 bases not matched to a gene. The CDR3 protein is CASSLFGTGTSGNTIYF. The CDR3 DNA reads TGTGCCAGCAGCTTATTTGGGACAGGGACCTCTGGAAACACCATATATTTT.

The chain recombines TRBV7-6 with TRBJ1-3; D unclear. The CDR3 is 14 residues long. Germline V gene lookup returns CDR1 SGHVS and CDR2 FNYEAQ. V shed 6 bases and J shed 4 bases, with 13 bases lying between them. The CDR3: CASRPTGVGNTIYF. The CDR3 bases are TGTGCCAGCAGACCTACCGGGGTCGGAAACACCATATATTTT.

V gene TRBV14 combines with J gene TRBJ2-1, with 7 bases fitting TRBD2. CDR1 and CDR2 (germline): SGHDN, FVKESK. With 4 bases clipped from V and 1 base from J, the junction kept 4 bases outside the gene matches. The length of the CDR3 is 15 residues. The CDR3 region is CASSPSGGSYNEQFF. CDR3 DNA: TGTGCCAGCAGCCCCTCGGGGGGATCCTACAATGAGCAGTTCTTC.

The chain uses TRBV3-1 (or the pseudogene TRBV3-2) and TRBJ2-3; 7 bases match TRBD2. From germline, CDR1 is LGHDT and CDR2 YNNKEL (reference sequence). The CDR3 length is 14 residues. With V trimmed by 5 bases and J by 0 bases, 2 bases remained unmatched. CDR3 nucleotide sequence: TGTGCCAGCAGCGGGACTATCAGCACAGATACGCAGTATTTT. The encoded protein is CASSGTISTDTQYF.

This clone occurred once. The rearrangement links TRBV7-9 to TRBJ2-6, with TRBD2 as a possible D gene (6 bases). Per germline, CDR1 SEHNR and CDR2 FQNEAQ (reference sequence). The CDR3 has 18 residues. V dropped 5 bases and J dropped 2 bases, with 19 bases sitting between them. This CDR3 is CASSPPRGRLAGANVLTF. The CDR3 bases are TGTGCCAGCAGCCCGCCTCGGGGGAGGTTAGCTGGGGCCAACGTCCTGACTTTC.

This chain uses TRBV9 with TRBJ2-3; a possible D gene is TRBD2 (5 bases). Trimming left V 1 base short and J 10 bases short, with 13 bases between. This CDR3 has 13 amino acids. Germline CDR1 is SGDLS and CDR2 is YYNGEE. DNA of the CDR3: TGTGCCAGCAGCGTATGGGAGCGCCAGGCGCAGTATTTT. This codes for CASSVWERQAQYF. Together with reference TRBV9 and TRBJ2-3, the CDR3 gives the full variable domain: DSGVTQTPKHLITATGQRVTLRCSPRSGDLSVYWYQQSLDQGLQFLIQYYNGEERAKGNILERFSAQQFPDLHSELNLSSLELGDSALYFCASSVWERQAQYFGPGTRLTVL.

This chain connects TRBV6-2 or TRBV6-3 to TRBJ1-3; D remains ambiguous. V dropped 4 bases and J dropped 0 bases, with 10 bases sitting between them. This CDR3 spans 15 amino acids. Germline CDR1 reads MNHEY; CDR2 reads SVGEGT. The CDR3: CASSFSTSSGNTIYF. The CDR3 bases are TGTGCCAGCAGTTTCTCTACGAGCTCTGGAAACACCATATATTTT.

This rearrangement joins TRBV19 to TRBJ1-2; D might be TRBD1 (6 bases). Germline-derived CDR1 and CDR2 are LNHDA and SQIVND (reference sequence). The V gene lost 9 bases and the J gene lost 2 bases, with 10 bases spanning the gap. This CDR3 has 12 residues. The CDR3 protein is CASKDRNYGYTF. The DNA of the CDR3 is TGTGCCAGCAAGGACAGAAACTATGGCTACACCTTC.

This chain links TRBV9 with TRBJ2-3; 11 bases match TRBD2. V lost 3 bases and J lost 5; bases outside the gene matches: 5. The germline V gene has CDR1 SGDLS and CDR2 YYNGEE. This CDR3 is built from 15 residues. CDR3 DNA: TGTGCCAGCAGCGCGGGACTAGCGGCGGAAGATACGCAGTATTTT. Translation: CASSAGLAAEDTQYF.